Included here is one T cell receptor beta chain sequence, with context. Its antigen is undetermined. Other DNA variants within this sample encode the same CDR3. Sequencing used immunoSEQ version 4 in survey mode. Using immunoSEQ multiplex PCR, the repertoire was profiled, and TCRdb retains in-frame clones only, with some absent. Found here are over 60,000 clones, under 80% of them singletons; the top ten hold roughly 1.8%. V shed 1 base, J shed 0 bases, and the junction held 4 bases outside the gene matches. The CDR3 runs to 16 residues. Germline V CDR1 and CDR2: KGHSH, LQKENI. These data come from a study of persistence of HIV-infected CD4 T cells. Broader study findings: Proviral oligoclonality tracked with TCR oligoclonality within the same sorted cells.

An overlapping HIV-1 Gag peptide pool stimulated these cells at roughly 0.97 ug/peptide/mL. CD40L/CD69 double-negative CD45RO-high memory CD4+ T cells were collected. Undetectable plasma HIV-1 RNA below 50 copies/mL lasted at least 4 years. PBMCs were depleted of CD8+ T cells before stimulation. Sequences were derived from CD4+ T cells sorted from PBMCs after roughly 20-hour stimulation, sampled from a patient who received antiretroviral therapy. This sequence joins TRBV18 and TRBJ2-3; the match to TRBD2 covers 7 bases. The sequence was obtained from an adult man with HIV who was CMV-seropositive. The CDR3 spells CASSPRSGGSTDTQYF. The CDR3 coding sequence is TGTGCCAGCTCACCACGTTCGGGGGGAAGCACAGATACGCAGTATTTT.